Below are 14 T cell receptor beta chains sequenced from a single sample in a study of beta chain features in type 1 diabetes. Expressed TCRB transcripts were sequenced because the isolated RNA had all been reverse transcribed beforehand. Here immunoSEQ multiplex PCR was the method, and the copy in TCRdb shows in-frame clones only, minus some. The sample yields fewer than 550,000 clones, about an eighth seen once. The material sequenced was naive CD4+ T cells from blood. All receptors derive from a woman younger than 35 in good health.

This clone occurred a few times. Other DNA sequences in the sample encode the same CDR3. This sequence joins TRBV9 and TRBJ2-3; the D gene is possibly TRBD2 (6 bases). Germline CDR1 reads SGDLS; CDR2 reads YYNGEE. The CDR3 runs 13 residues. V was clipped by 2 bases and J by 3 bases, with 7 bases between them. CDR3 in amino acids: CASSVTSTDTQYF. CDR3 DNA: TGTGCCAGCAGCGTGACTAGTACAGATACGCAGTATTTT.

This clone was counted only a few times. The V gene is TRBV7-9, the J gene TRBJ2-6; the D is unclear. The CDR3 sequence is 14 residues long. The V end was cut by 5 bases, the J end by 4 bases, with 9 bases between. Looked up from germline, CDR1 is SEHNR and CDR2 is FQNEAQ (reference sequence). The CDR3 region is CASSPQTGANVLTF. The CDR3, as DNA: TGTGCCAGCAGCCCTCAGACAGGGGCCAACGTCCTGACTTTC.

This clone has a handful of counts. V is TRBV4-1 and J is TRBJ2-2; D not resolved. This CDR3 is 18 amino acids long. CDR1 is MGHRA, CDR2 YSYEKL, per germline. V was pared by 0 bases and J by 4 bases, with 18 bases between. This CDR3 reads CASSQDRRSLGFTGELFF. The CDR3 DNA is TGCGCCAGCAGCCAAGATCGCAGGAGTTTAGGTTTCACCGGGGAGCTGTTTTTT.

The rearrangement joins TRBV4-1 to TRBJ2-3, with D unclear. Trimming pared 4 bases from V and 2 bases from J, leaving 16 bases between. The CDR3 spans 16 residues. CDR1 is MGHRA, CDR2 YSYEKL, per germline. The CDR3 DNA follows: TGCGCCAGCAGCCGCACCGTCGTTGTTTCCACAGATACGCAGTATTTT. Its protein product is CASSRTVVVSTDTQYF.

J is TRBJ1-2 and V is TRBV29-1; 8 bases fit TRBD1. The germline CDR1 and CDR2 sequences are SQVTM and ANQGSEA. With 6 bases clipped from V and 6 bases from J, the junction kept 6 bases outside the gene matches. This CDR3 contains 12 residues. In DNA form, the CDR3 reads TGCAGCGTCCGGACAGGGACGGATGGCTACACCTTC. Amino acids: CSVRTGTDGYTF.

The chain has TRBV29-1 and TRBJ1-1, with a tentative D call TRBD1 (6 bases). CDR3 length: 11 residues. The germline V gene has CDR1 SQVTM and CDR2 ANQGSEA. The V end was cut by 6 bases, the J end by 11 bases, with 16 bases between. CDR3 in amino acids: CSVRGTLEAFF. The CDR3 nucleotides are TGCAGCGTGAGGGGGACACTGGAGGCTTTCTTT.

Remarks on this clone: Distinct nucleotide sequences in the sample also encode this CDR3. The chain has TRBV9 and TRBJ2-1; D not resolved. Trimming cost V 0 bases and J 4 bases, with 5 bases left between them. The CDR3 contains 13 residues. Germline values: CDR1 SGDLS, CDR2 YYNGEE. The CDR3 loop is CASSVGEYNEQFF. The CDR3 DNA sequence: TGTGCCAGCAGCGTAGGAGAGTACAATGAGCAGTTCTTC.

The chain employs TRBV10-3 and TRBJ2-3; possibly TRBD1 for D (6 bases). There are 12 residues in the CDR3. The V and J ends lost 6 bases and 4 bases respectively, with 8 bases between them. Per the germline V gene, CDR1 is ENHRY and CDR2 is SYGVKD. CDR3 nucleotides: TGTGCCATCAGGTCAGGGGCAGATACGCAGTATTTT. Protein sequence: CAIRSGADTQYF.

J is TRBJ2-7 and V is TRBV30; tentative D call: TRBD2 (6 bases). V was trimmed by 2 bases and J by 2 bases, leaving 7 bases between them. The CDR3 spans 12 residues. CDR1 GTSNPN and CDR2 SVGIG come from the germline V gene (reference sequence). CDR3 sequence (DNA): TGTGCCTGGAGTTGGGGGGCCTACGAGCAGTACTTC. It codes for CAWSWGAYEQYF.

V is TRBV15 and J is TRBJ2-1, with D unclear. The CDR3 length is 14 residues. Trimming left V 0 bases short and J 7 bases short, with 10 bases between. Germline CDR1 LNHNV, CDR2 YYDKDF (reference sequence). This CDR3 is CATSRDPLVNEQFF. The CDR3 bases are TGTGCCACCAGCAGAGATCCCTTAGTGAATGAGCAGTTCTTC.

The V and J genes are TRBV7-2 and TRBJ2-3, with D perhaps TRBD2 (6 bases). Trimming pared 6 bases from V and 3 bases from J, leaving 13 bases between. CDR1 is SGHTA and CDR2 is FQGNSA in the germline V gene. The CDR3 contains 14 residues. CDR3: CASSQYGSTDTQYF. CDR3 bases: TGTGCCAGCAGTCAGTACGGGAGTACAGATACGCAGTATTTT.

This clone appeared once. A much bigger clone sits one base away, suggesting this may be a read error. The sample holds other DNA sequences that translate to the same CDR3. The chain carries TRBV29-1 and TRBJ1-5; TRBD1 matches at 8 bases. This CDR3 has 12 amino acids. Trimming removed 6 bases from V and 5 bases from J; junction bases left unmatched: 3. CDR1 is SQVTM and CDR2 is ANQGSEA in the germline V gene. The CDR3 bases are TGCAGCGTAGGACAGGGTGATCAGCCCCAGCATTTT. Translated, it gives CSVGQGDQPQHF.

This clone was detected a few times. The chain employs TRBV7-2 and TRBJ1-5; TRBD1 matches 9 bases. The CDR3 length is 15 residues. The V and J ends lost 1 base and 4 bases, in that order; junction bases with no gene match: 2. Per germline, CDR1 SGHTA and CDR2 FQGNSA. CDR3 DNA: TGTGCCAGCAGCTTAGACAGGGGGCGGAATCAGCCCCAGCATTTT. Translated: CASSLDRGRNQPQHF.

Here the CDR3 DNA reads TGTGCCAGTAACCGGGGGCGAGTTGGAGGCTACACCTTC. This codes for CASNRGRVGGYTF. This chain uses TRBV19 with TRBJ1-2, with D possibly being TRBD1 (6 bases). The germline CDR1 and CDR2 sequences are LNHDA and SQIVND (reference sequence). The CDR3 runs 13 residues. V lost 7 bases and J lost 8, with 17 bases in between. Full variable domain (missing parts from reference TRBV19 and TRBJ1-2): DGGITQSPKYLFRKEGQNVTLSCEQNLNHDAMYWYRQDPGQGLRLIYYSQIVNDFQKGDIAEGYSVSREKKESFPLTVTSAQKNPTAFYLCASNRGRVGGYTFGSGTRLTVV.